These 5 T cell receptor beta chains originate from one sample sequenced in a study of graft-versus-host responses after intestinal transplantation. These receptors' targets are unknown. Sequencing used immunoSEQ multiplex PCR; TCRdb keeps in-frame clones, though not all of them. The table lists about 88,000 clones, approximately 94% of them singletons, with approximately 0.19% in the top ten. The material was unstimulated CD4+ T cells sorted from spleen or lymph node cells, obtained before transplant. These receptor sequences come from a human donor who was the organ donor for an intestinal transplant.

J is TRBJ1-5 and V is TRBV4-1; D gene uncertain. V gave up 4 bases and J gave up 1 base, with 11 bases separating them. The CDR3 has 15 amino acids. The germline gives CDR1 MGHRA, CDR2 YSYEKL. The DNA of the CDR3 is TGCGCCAGCAGCCCATCGGCGGGAAGCAATCAGCCCCAGCATTTT. This gives the protein CASSPSAGSNQPQHF.

This clone has a single count. The CDR3 DNA sequence: TGTGCCAGCAGTGAATCTAGGTCGGGCACCTTC. It is translated as CASSESRSGTF. V gene TRBV2 combines with J gene TRBJ1-2, with D hard to call. The germline V gene encodes CDR1 SNHLY and CDR2 FYNNEI. The germline V and J ends were trimmed by 2 bases and 13 bases, with 11 bases remaining between them. CDR3 length: 11 amino acids.

The table lists this clone with a count of one. The genes are TRBV27 and TRBJ1-1; no definite D call. Germline CDR1 is MNHEY and CDR2 is SMNVEV (reference sequence). The CDR3 has 15 residues. The ends were cut back, 3 bases at V and 1 base at J, with 12 bases in the middle. This CDR3 is CASSLTSGANTEAFF. The CDR3 DNA is TGTGCCAGCAGTTTGACCTCGGGAGCGAACACTGAAGCTTTCTTT.

The J gene is TRBJ2-3, the V gene TRBV18, with 8 bases fitting TRBD1. The CDR3 contains 16 residues. Looked up from germline, CDR1 is KGHSH and CDR2 is LQKENI. J was trimmed by 0 bases and V by 5 bases; bases with no gene match: 7. The CDR3 sequence: CASSSTWTGSTDTQYF. CDR3 nucleotides: TGTGCCAGCTCATCTACTTGGACAGGGAGCACAGATACGCAGTATTTT.

The chain couples TRBV5-4 to TRBJ1-5; TRBD1 is a possible D gene (6 bases). Looked up from germline, CDR1 is SGHNT and CDR2 is YYREEE (reference sequence). With 4 bases removed from V and 4 bases from J, the gap between germline ends came to 15 bases. The CDR3 has 15 amino acids. CDR3 in amino acids: CASSAGGGGNQPQHF. Here the CDR3 DNA reads TGTGCCAGCAGCGCCGGGGGAGGGGGAAATCAGCCCCAGCATTTT.